The T cell receptor (beta chain) described here comes from a study of blood T cells in healthy people across ages. CDR3 length: 16 residues. Study-wide findings and caveats: Estimated diversity that came from one million T cells was considered an underestimate.

Comments on this clonotype: Antigen specificity is unknown. An end of the junction does not agree with germline; a read error may underlie this.

Combining a sample-barcoded 5' primer with a J-beta primer mix, a second PCR ran for 7 to 11 cycles. TCRdb re-derived calls from the 5' RACE reads in MiXCR, one entry per CDR3 protein. The sample consists of 750,000 to 1,000,000 distinct CDR3 sequences, about 29% of them appearing once. The same data also contributed to another study, on T cells of mothers and their children.

This receptor was obtained from a woman between 40 and 50 years old in good health. This chain connects TRBV12-3 or TRBV12-4 to TRBJ2-7, with 7 positions matching TRBD2. Material for sequencing was blood. The CDR3 nucleotides are TGTGCCAGCAGTTTAGGTGGCGGGGGTAGCTCCCACGAGCAGTACTTC. Its translation is CASSLGGGGSSHEQYF.